What follows are 8 T cell receptor beta chains derived from one specimen sequenced in a study of T cells in Graves' hyperthyroidism and ophthalmopathy. Template material for amplifying TCR beta CDR3 regions consisted of RNA transcripts. HTBI primers were the set used in a first-round RT-PCR of the TCR CDR3. TCRdb re-analysed the multiplex PCR reads in MiXCR, keeping a single row per CDR3 protein. The table shows 310,000 or so distinct CDR3 sequences, with more than 15% occurring only once. Sequencing was carried out using blood. All receptors derive from a woman aged 60 to 75 with Graves' ophthalmopathy.

This clonotype was counted ten times or more. The V call is TRBV27, the J call TRBJ1-5; TRBD1 agrees at 8 bases. This CDR3 is 14 amino acids long. V shed 3 bases and J 4 bases; nucleotides not matched to a gene: 2. The germline V gene encodes CDR1 MNHEY and CDR2 SMNVEV (reference sequence). CDR3 loop: CASSFGTGNQPQHF. In nucleotides, the CDR3 is TGTGCCAGCAGTTTCGGGACAGGTAATCAGCCCCAGCATTTT.

In this sample, this clonotype turned up many times. V is TRBV27 and J is TRBJ2-7, with 10 bases matching TRBD1. V shed 6 bases and J 2 bases; nucleotides not matched to a gene: 10. The CDR3 has 16 amino acids. CDR1 is MNHEY, CDR2 SMNVEV, per germline (reference sequence). CDR3 sequence reads: CASSPGQGSRAYEQYF. The CDR3 DNA reads TGTGCCAGCAGCCCGGGACAGGGGAGCCGAGCCTACGAGCAGTACTTC.

This clonotype has ten or more counts. This chain links TRBV2 with TRBJ2-3; D gene uncertain. CDR1 SNHLY and CDR2 FYNNEI come from the germline V gene. The CDR3 covers 11 residues. V gave up 3 bases and J gave up 7 bases, with 5 bases separating them. As DNA, the CDR3 is TGTGCCAGCAGTGACGGAAATACGCAGTATTTT. It translates to CASSDGNTQYF.

The table lists this clonotype with many counts. Mismatch with germline at one junction end may stem from a read error. The chain links TRBV2 to TRBJ1-1; D is uncertain. The germline gives CDR1 SNHLY, CDR2 FYNNEI. This CDR3 has 12 residues. CDR3 sequence reads: CACRSTGTEAFF. Here the CDR3 DNA reads TGTGCCTGCAGGAGTACGGGAACTGAAGCTTTCTTT.

This chain joins TRBV19 and TRBJ2-1; weak D call: TRBD2 (6 bases). Trimming shortened V by 11 bases and J by 7 bases, and 18 bases separated the two germline ends. Germline CDR1 LNHDA, CDR2 SQIVND (reference sequence). The CDR3 sequence is 13 residues long. Written as DNA, the CDR3 is TGTGCCCAGCCGGACTGGGGGGAGAATGAGCAGTTCTTC. Translating gives CAQPDWGENEQFF.

This clonotype was picked up many times. CDR3 sequence: CASSLTGGSTDTQYF. In DNA form, the CDR3 reads TGTGCCAGCAGCTTAACAGGCGGTAGCACAGATACGCAGTATTTT. The chain joins TRBV11-3 to TRBJ2-3, with D perhaps TRBD1 (5 bases). This CDR3 is built from 15 residues. The germline gives CDR1 SGHNT, CDR2 YENEEA. The V end lost 2 bases, the J end lost 0 bases, and 9 bases lay between the germline ends.

This clonotype has at least ten counts. The V call is TRBV28, the J call TRBJ2-7; TRBD2 agrees at 12 bases. Germline CDR1 and CDR2: MDHEN and SYDVKM. The CDR3 length is 18 residues. The trim removed 7 bases at V and 4 bases at J, leaving 17 bases unmatched. For the CDR3, the DNA is TGTGCCAGCATCGCTGGGAGCCCTAGCGGGAGGGCGGGGTACGAGCAGTACTTC. Translation gives CASIAGSPSGRAGYEQYF.

This chain joins TRBV6-1 and TRBJ1-2, with 7 bases matching TRBD1. Germline CDR1 reads MNHNS; CDR2 reads SASEGT. After removal of 5 bases from V and 1 base from J, the junction contained 4 bases not matched to a gene. The CDR3 is 14 residues long. The CDR3: CASSKGTVNYGYTF. The CDR3 DNA is TGTGCCAGCAGTAAGGGGACAGTTAACTATGGCTACACCTTC.